These 10 T cell receptor beta chains share one sample of origin, sequenced in a study of blood T cell repertoires in COVID-19. Using immunoSEQ multiplex PCR, the repertoire was profiled, and TCRdb retains in-frame clones only, with some absent. The top ten clones hold approximately 5.5% of a sample with about 71,000 clones, 85% of them seen once. Sequenced input: peripheral blood. Source of these receptors: a man older than 75 with acute or convalescent COVID-19.

V gene TRBV10-3 combines with J gene TRBJ1-2; no reliable D call. V gave up 6 bases and J gave up 1 base, with 9 bases separating them. The CDR3 totals 13 residues. Per the germline V gene, CDR1 is ENHRY and CDR2 is SYGVKD. CDR3 loop: CAIRTLDNYGYTF. CDR3 coding DNA: TGTGCCATCAGGACACTAGATAACTATGGCTACACCTTC.

The V call is TRBV28, the J call TRBJ1-4; 10 nucleotides match TRBD1. This CDR3 is built from 15 residues. Germline trimming cut 4 bases from V and 8 bases from J; bases unmatched to any gene: 7. CDR1 and CDR2 from the germline V gene are MDHEN and SYDVKM. The CDR3 spells CASSSPTGGGEKLFF. In DNA form, the CDR3 reads TGTGCCAGCAGTTCCCCGACAGGGGGCGGAGAAAAACTGTTTTTT.

The rearrangement joins TRBV19 to TRBJ1-4; 7 bases match TRBD1. The germline CDR1 and CDR2 sequences are LNHDA and SQIVND (reference sequence). V gave up 5 bases and J gave up 6 bases; unmatched junction bases: 3. This CDR3 region has 13 residues. The CDR3 nucleotides read TGTGCCAGTAGTGACGACAGGGATGAAAAACTGTTTTTT. This sequence encodes CASSDDRDEKLFF.

This chain joins TRBV7-2 and TRBJ2-5; 10 positions match TRBD2. The CDR3 is 17 amino acids. Per the germline V gene, CDR1 is SGHTA and CDR2 is FQGNSA. Unmatched junction bases numbered 12, after V lost 3 bases and J lost 5 bases. Here the CDR3 reads CASSLTSGGAHGETQYF. CDR3 coding DNA: TGTGCCAGCAGCTTGACGAGCGGGGGGGCCCACGGGGAGACCCAGTACTTC.

V usage is TRBV9 and J usage is TRBJ2-4; D ambiguous. The length of the CDR3 is 14 residues. In germline, CDR1 is SGDLS, CDR2 YYNGEE. Between the trimmed V and J ends, which lost 0 bases and 6 bases, there was a span of 10 bases. CDR3 sequence (DNA): TGTGCCAGCAGCGTAGACTTGGTAGCAAACATTCAGTACTTC. This codes for CASSVDLVANIQYF.

This chain joins TRBV7-2 and TRBJ2-7, with unresolved D. Looked up from germline, CDR1 is SGHTA and CDR2 is FQGNSA. Trimming stripped 2 bases from V and 3 bases from J, with 8 bases between. The CDR3 covers 13 residues. DNA for the CDR3: TGTGCCAGCAGCTTATTCTCCCGCTACGAGCAGTACTTC. Its translation is CASSLFSRYEQYF. Together with reference TRBV7-2 and TRBJ2-7, the CDR3 gives the full variable domain: GAGVSQSPSNKVTEKGKDVELRCDPISGHTALYWYRQSLGQGLEFLIYFQGNSAPDKSGLPSDRFSAERTGGSVSTLTIQRTQQEDSAVYLCASSLFSRYEQYFGPGTRLTVT.

The V and J genes are TRBV4-3 and TRBJ2-2, with D perhaps matching TRBD1 (6 bases). Germline values: CDR1 LGHNA, CDR2 YSLEER. Trimming took 2 bases from V and 3 from J, leaving 16 bases between them. The CDR3 totals 17 residues. The CDR3 DNA follows: TGCGCCAGCAGCCAATCGGACAGACTCCGGGACACCGGGGAGCTGTTTTTT. This codes for CASSQSDRLRDTGELFF.

The rearrangement uses TRBV27 and TRBJ1-6, with D tentatively TRBD1 (5 bases). The germline V and J ends were trimmed by 0 bases and 7 bases, with 10 bases remaining between them. In germline, CDR1 is MNHEY, CDR2 SMNVEV (reference sequence). The CDR3 is made up of 15 amino acids. Here the CDR3 reads CASSLSGQGNSPLHF. Written as DNA, the CDR3 is TGTGCCAGCAGTTTATCAGGCCAGGGAAATTCACCCCTCCACTTT.

V and J are TRBV30 and TRBJ1-1, with D possibly being TRBD1 (6 bases). V lost 3 bases and J 5 bases, leaving 10 bases between the germline ends. The CDR3 length is 12 residues. Germline loops: CDR1 GTSNPN, CDR2 SVGIG (reference sequence). Written as DNA, the CDR3 is TGTGCCTGGAGCGTCAGGGGAACTGAAGCTTTCTTT. Its protein is CAWSVRGTEAFF.

The chain uses TRBV7-2 and TRBJ1-5; 9 nucleotides line up with TRBD1. V gave up 5 bases and J gave up 5 bases; unmatched junction bases: 4. CDR1 is SGHTA, CDR2 FQGNSA, per germline. The CDR3 covers 14 residues. The CDR3, as DNA: TGTGCCAGCAGCACACAGGGGGCAGATCAGCCCCAGCATTTT. Translated, it gives CASSTQGADQPQHF.